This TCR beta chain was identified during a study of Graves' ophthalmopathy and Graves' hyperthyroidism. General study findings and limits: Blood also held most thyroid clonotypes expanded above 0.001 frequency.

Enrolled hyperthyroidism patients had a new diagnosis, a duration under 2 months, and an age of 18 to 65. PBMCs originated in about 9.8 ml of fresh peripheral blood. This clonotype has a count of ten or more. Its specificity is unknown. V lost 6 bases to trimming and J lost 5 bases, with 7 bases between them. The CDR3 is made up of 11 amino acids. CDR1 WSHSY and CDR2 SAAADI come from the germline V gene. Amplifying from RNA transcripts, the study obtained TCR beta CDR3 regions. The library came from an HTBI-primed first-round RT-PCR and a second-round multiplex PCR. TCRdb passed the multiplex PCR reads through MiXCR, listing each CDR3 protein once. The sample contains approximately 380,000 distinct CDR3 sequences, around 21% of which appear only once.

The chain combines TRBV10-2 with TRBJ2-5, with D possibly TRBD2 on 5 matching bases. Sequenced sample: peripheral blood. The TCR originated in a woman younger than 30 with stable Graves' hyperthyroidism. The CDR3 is CASSGVETQYF. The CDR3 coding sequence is TGCGCCAGCAGCGGGGTTGAGACCCAGTACTTC.